The clone carrying this T cell receptor beta chain was seen only once. Its matching antigen is unknown. A 5'RACE reaction primed in the constant segment made cDNA libraries of TCR alpha and TCR beta, and these carried sample barcodes and UMIs. TCRdb reprocessed the 5' RACE reads with MiXCR, giving one entry per CDR3 protein. Of roughly 200,000 distinct CDR3 sequences in the sample, around 20% are singletons; the top ten hold approximately 2.4%. The source of the sample is a study of T-cell memory formation after mild COVID-19. Findings and limits, study-wide: Cross-reactive memory appears to have joined, as suggested by some responding clones showing up in pre-infection memory. The study found balanced CD4/CD8 in clones contracting day 15 to 85 and a CD4+ lean in later expanders. CM and EM subsets held most contracting CD4+ clones; EMRA held CD8+ ones.

V lost 3 bases to trimming and J lost 7 bases; unmatched junction nucleotides: 10. The CDR3 has 15 amino acids. The germline V gene has CDR1 MNHEY and CDR2 SMNVEV (reference sequence). Sequenced material: PBMCs or a T cell subset sorted from them (not recorded which). The chain joins TRBV27 to TRBJ2-7; 9 bases line up with TRBD1. This receptor was taken from an adult woman who had mild COVID-19 (a few samples of this study predate the infection). Cell type and time point are not known. CDR3 residues: CASSFVGQGKGEQYF. The CDR3 DNA reads as TGTGCCAGCAGTTTTGTGGGACAGGGTAAAGGAGAGCAGTACTTC.